The next 30 T cell receptor beta chains were all read from a single sample in a study of T cell clonality in common variable immunodeficiency. Sequencing used immunoSEQ multiplex PCR; TCRdb keeps in-frame clones, though not all of them. The specimen has roughly 43,000 clones, none found just once. The specimen sequenced was peripheral blood mononuclear cells. The receptors shown here come from a person between 18 and 75 years old in good health.

In this sample, this clone turned up many times. The read gets to within 3 residues of the CDR3 end, and the germline J gene fills in the rest. The chain recombines TRBV20-1 with TRBJ2-7; the match to TRBD1 covers 12 bases. The CDR3 contains 16 residues. CDR1 is DFQATT, CDR2 SNEGSKA, per germline (reference sequence). V lost 0 bases and J lost 3; bases outside the gene matches: 6. CDR3 DNA (partial): TGCAGTGCTAGAGATCGGGACAGGGGGCCCTACTACGAG. It specifies CSARDRDRGPYYE. The complete CDR3 reads CSARDRDRGPYYEQYF.

In its sample, this clone was seen many times. The DNA ends 3 residues before the CDR3 does, and the rest of the CDR3 is filled in from the germline J gene. The chain uses TRBV6-2 or TRBV6-3 and TRBJ2-1, with 9 bases matching TRBD1. In germline, CDR1 is MNHEY, CDR2 SVGEGT. The CDR3 covers 15 residues. Trimming took 2 bases from V and 9 from J; bases not matched to a gene: 8. The CDR3 bases that were read are TGTGCCAGCAGTTACGGGGGGACAGGGCAGATTGAG. Translation: CASSYGGTGQIE. The entire CDR3 reads CASSYGGTGQIEQFF.

Turning to this clone: The read finishes 3 residues shy of the CDR3 end, and the germline J gene is used to complete it. This chain joins TRBV20-1 and TRBJ1-1, with D uncertain. The germline CDR1 and CDR2 sequences are DFQATT and SNEGSKA (reference sequence). CDR3 size: 14 residues. With 0 bases removed from V and 6 bases from J, the gap between germline ends came to 14 bases. Incomplete CDR3 DNA: TGCAGTGCTAGAGATCAGGTCAGTTGGGCTGAA. Translating gives CSARDQVSWAE. The CDR3, in full, reads CSARDQVSWAEAFF.

This clone was found many times. The CDR3 end falls 3 residues outside the read, so it is completed with the germline J gene. The J gene is TRBJ2-7, the V gene TRBV4-1, with 8 positions matching TRBD2. V dropped 5 bases and J dropped 3; count of bases not matched to a gene: 9. The germline CDR1 and CDR2 sequences are MGHRA and YSYEKL. The CDR3 runs to 15 residues. CDR3 amino acids: CASSSSSGPGYEQYF. Partial CDR3 DNA: TGCGCCAGCAGCTCCTCTAGCGGGCCAGGCTACGAG.

Comment on this clone: The CDR3 end is not reached by the read, which stops 3 residues before it; the germline J gene fills it in. The rearrangement uses TRBV4-2 and TRBJ2-7; 9 positions match TRBD2. The length of the CDR3 is 17 residues. CDR1 and CDR2 from the germline V gene are LGHNA and YNFKEQ. Germline trimming cut 4 bases from V and 3 bases from J; bases unmatched to any gene: 13. The part of the CDR3 DNA that was read is TGTGCCAGCAGCCCGCAAGCGGCGCGGGGGGGCAACTACGAG. This encodes CASSPQAARGGNYE. The entire CDR3 reads CASSPQAARGGNYEQYF.

This clone has a count of ten or more. The CDR3 here is CSARAGTHRNTEAFF. The covered CDR3 bases are TGCAGTGCTAGAGCAGGAACGCACAGGAACACTGAA. The chain couples TRBV20-1 to TRBJ1-1; D is undetermined. The read falls 3 residues short of the CDR3 end, and the missing part is taken from the germline J gene. Germline values: CDR1 DFQATT, CDR2 SNEGSKA (reference sequence). This CDR3 comprises 15 residues. The V end was cut by 1 base, the J end by 1 base, with 13 bases between.

Many counts were recorded for this clone. The covered CDR3 bases are TGCAGCGTCAGCGAGCGATACACAGATACG. Protein sequence: CSVSERYTDT. The whole CDR3 protein reads CSVSERYTDTQYF. The chain is built from TRBV29-1 and TRBJ2-3, with D uncertain. The sequence runs out 3 residues before the end of the CDR3; the remainder is reconstructed from the germline J gene. The ends were cut back, 6 bases at V and 2 bases at J, with 12 bases in the middle. This CDR3 contains 13 residues. Germline V gene data show CDR1 as SQVTM and CDR2 as ANQGSEA.

This clone was recorded many times. The CDR3 is cut off 3 residues early in the read; its end comes from the germline J gene. The chain links TRBV5-6 to TRBJ1-2; 7 bases align to TRBD1. Trimming took 4 bases from V and 4 from J; bases not matched to a gene: 7. Per germline, CDR1 SGHDT and CDR2 YYEEEE. CDR3 size: 14 residues. The CDR3 protein is CASSLRQGVYGYTF. Incomplete CDR3 DNA: TGTGCCAGCAGCCTAAGACAGGGCGTCTATGGC.

This clone was counted ten times or more. The read halts 3 residues ahead of the CDR3 end, with the missing end drawn from the germline J gene. The chain uses TRBV7-9 and TRBJ2-3, with a possible D match to TRBD2 (6 bases). Germline V gene data show CDR1 as SEHNR and CDR2 as FQNEAQ (reference sequence). The CDR3 is 14 residues long. Trimming cost V 3 bases and J 0 bases, with 7 bases left between them. The covered CDR3 bases are TGTGCCAGCAGCTTGGGGACTAGCACAGATACG. It codes for CASSLGTSTDT. The entire CDR3 protein is CASSLGTSTDTQYF.

This clone was recorded at least ten times. The read is 3 residues too short to cover the CDR3 end, so that end is filled in from the germline J gene. V and J are TRBV5-6 and TRBJ1-2; D possibly corresponds to TRBD1 (5 bases). This CDR3 contains 14 residues. Between the trimmed V and J ends, which lost 2 bases and 7 bases, there was a span of 15 bases. Germline V gene sequence: CDR1 SGHDT, CDR2 YYEEEE. The CDR3 is CASSFRDSSIGYTF. The CDR3 DNA, read in part, is TGTGCCAGCAGCTTCCGGGACTCCTCTATTGGC.

This clone appeared many times. The DNA ends 3 residues before the CDR3 does, and the rest of the CDR3 is filled in from the germline J gene. The chain employs TRBV20-1 and TRBJ1-1; possible D gene TRBD1, 6 bases. Germline CDR1 DFQATT, CDR2 SNEGSKA (reference sequence). The CDR3 runs 14 residues. The ends were cut back, 0 bases at V and 5 bases at J, with 13 bases in the middle. The sequenced CDR3 bases are TGCAGTGCTAGAGATCCAGGGGAAGTAACTGAA. It specifies CSARDPGEVTE. The complete CDR3 protein is CSARDPGEVTEAFF.

This clone was found many times. The read ends 3 residues before the CDR3 terminus; that terminus is restored from the germline J gene. The V and J genes are TRBV11-2 and TRBJ2-7, with TRBD2 matching 8 bases. Losses at the gene ends were 5 bases for V and 1 base for J; bases not matched to a gene: 4. Per the germline V gene, CDR1 is SGHAT and CDR2 is FQNNGV. The CDR3 is 14 amino acids. The CDR3 bases that were read are TGTGCCAGCAGCCGAGCGGGAGCGTCCTACGAG. Protein product: CASSRAGASYE. The CDR3, in full, reads CASSRAGASYEQYF.

This clone was seen ten or more times. Read sequence stops 3 residues before the CDR3 end, and the germline J gene provides the missing end. J is TRBJ1-6 and V is TRBV13, with D hard to call. Germline CDR1 reads PRHDT; CDR2 reads FYEKMQ (reference sequence). Trimming stripped 6 bases from V and 9 bases from J, with 21 bases between. The CDR3 spans 16 residues. The CDR3 loop is CASSFASRRLVSPLHF. The sequenced part of the CDR3 DNA is TGTGCCAGCAGTTTCGCATCCCGACGACTAGTTTCACCC.

This clone was observed at least ten times. The read terminates 3 residues ahead of where the CDR3 ends, so the germline J gene completes it. The chain joins TRBV19 to TRBJ1-1, with a tentative D call TRBD1 (6 bases). There are 13 residues in the CDR3. V lost 5 bases and J 5 bases, leaving 12 bases between the germline ends. Germline values: CDR1 LNHDA, CDR2 SQIVND (reference sequence). CDR3 DNA, as far as it was read: TGTGCCAGTAGTCTACAGGGTTATACTGAA. Encoded protein: CASSLQGYTE. The whole CDR3 sequence reads CASSLQGYTEAFF.

This clone has at least ten counts. The DNA ends 3 residues before the CDR3 does, and the rest of the CDR3 is filled in from the germline J gene. This rearrangement joins TRBV3-1 (or the pseudogene TRBV3-2) to TRBJ2-3, with a possible D match to TRBD2 (6 bases). The CDR3 is made up of 13 amino acids. The V gene's germline CDR1 is LGHDT and CDR2 YNNKEL (reference sequence). Trimming pared 3 bases from V and 6 bases from J, leaving 10 bases between. CDR3 DNA (partial): TGTGCCAGCAGCCAGCGGCGGGGCGATACG. It codes for CASSQRRGDT. The full CDR3 reads CASSQRRGDTQYF.

This clone appeared many times. The read comes to an end 3 residues before the CDR3 does, leaving the germline J gene to fill in the end. The chain links TRBV19 to TRBJ1-5, with D perhaps TRBD1 (6 bases). The CDR3 runs to 15 residues. Between the trimmed V and J ends, which lost 6 bases and 6 bases, there was a span of 18 bases. Germline V gene sequence: CDR1 LNHDA, CDR2 SQIVND (reference sequence). The sequenced CDR3 bases are TGTGCCAGTAGGCCGAGGGGGGGCAATCGTCAGCCC. Its protein is CASRPRGGNRQP. The whole CDR3 protein reads CASRPRGGNRQPQHF. Full variable domain (outside the CDR3, taken from reference TRBV19 and TRBJ1-5): DGGITQSPKYLFRKEGQNVTLSCEQNLNHDAMYWYRQDPGQGLRLIYYSQIVNDFQKGDIAEGYSVSREKKESFPLTVTSAQKNPTAFYLCASRPRGGNRQPQHFGDGTRLSIL.

This clone showed up many times. The DNA ends 3 residues before the CDR3 does, and the rest of the CDR3 is filled in from the germline J gene. V usage is TRBV20-1 and J usage is TRBJ1-1, with TRBD1 identical over 9 bases. After removal of 5 bases from V and 5 bases from J, the junction contained 9 bases not matched to a gene. CDR1 is DFQATT and CDR2 is SNEGSKA in the germline V gene (reference sequence). This CDR3 spans 14 amino acids. The DNA read from the CDR3 is TGCAGTGCTGGGACACAGGGGGCTTCAACTGAA. Translating gives CSAGTQGASTE. In full, the CDR3 reads CSAGTQGASTEAFF.

This clone was seen ten or more times. The CDR3 end falls 3 residues outside the read, so it is completed with the germline J gene. The chain employs TRBV2 and TRBJ2-1; 9 bases are a match to TRBD2. Germline values: CDR1 SNHLY, CDR2 FYNNEI. This CDR3 has 15 residues. After removal of 8 bases from V and 7 bases from J, the junction contained 12 bases not matched to a gene. The CDR3 region is CASRFGGGAFNEQFF. Incomplete CDR3 DNA: TGTGCCAGCCGGTTCGGCGGGGGGGCGTTTAATGAG.

This clone was observed at least ten times. The read halts 3 residues ahead of the CDR3 end, with the missing end drawn from the germline J gene. The V call is TRBV7-9, the J call TRBJ1-2; D gene uncertain. The CDR3 spans 14 residues. The germline gives CDR1 SEHNR, CDR2 FQNEAQ (reference sequence). Deletions cut 1 base from V and 3 bases from J, with 9 bases between. CDR3 sequence: CASSLGGFDYGYTF. CDR3 DNA, as far as it was read: TGTGCCAGCAGCTTAGGCGGGTTCGACTATGGC. Based on the CDR3 plus reference TRBV7-9 and TRBJ1-2, the full variable domain is DTGVSQNPRHKITKRGQNVTFRCDPISEHNRLYWYRQTLGQGPEFLTYFQNEAQLEKSRLLSDRFSAERPKGSFSTLEIQRTEQGDSAMYLCASSLGGFDYGYTFGSGTRLTVV.

At least ten counts were recorded for this clone. The read terminates 3 residues ahead of where the CDR3 ends, so the germline J gene completes it. The chain uses TRBV2 and TRBJ1-6; 10 nucleotides align to TRBD1. Germline trimming cut 9 bases from V and 7 bases from J; bases unmatched to any gene: 9. CDR3 length: 15 amino acids. Germline CDR1 and CDR2: SNHLY and FYNNEI. Here the CDR3 reads CASRWAGQGNSPLHF. The sequenced part of the CDR3 DNA is TGTGCCAGTAGATGGGCGGGACAGGGGAATTCACCC.

This clone came up many times. The read terminates 3 residues before the CDR3 end, so the remaining end is supplied by the germline J gene. The chain couples TRBV20-1 to TRBJ2-5, with a tentative D call TRBD2 (6 bases). The CDR3 loop spans 12 amino acids. Looked up from germline, CDR1 is DFQATT and CDR2 is SNEGSKA (reference sequence). Trimming removed 3 bases from V and 1 base from J, with 6 bases in between. The CDR3 sequence is CSASGGQETQYF. Partial CDR3 DNA: TGCAGTGCTAGCGGGGGCCAAGAGACC.

This clone was recorded many times. The read gets to within 3 residues of the CDR3 end, and the germline J gene fills in the rest. The chain is built from TRBV24-1 and TRBJ2-5; D may be TRBD2 (5 bases). Deletions cut 4 bases from V and 1 base from J, with 12 bases between. This CDR3 is built from 15 residues. From germline, CDR1 is KGHDR and CDR2 SFDVKD. The sequenced part of the CDR3 DNA is TGTGCCACCAGTGACCCCGCGGGTAGCCAAGAGACC. Its translation: CATSDPAGSQET. The full CDR3 sequence reads CATSDPAGSQETQYF.

This clone appeared many times. Read coverage stops 3 residues before the CDR3 terminus; the germline J gene supplies the remainder. The rearrangement links TRBV20-1 to TRBJ2-1; 10 bases line up with TRBD1. Germline trimming cut 4 bases from V and 6 bases from J; bases unmatched to any gene: 6. In germline, CDR1 is DFQATT, CDR2 SNEGSKA (reference sequence). The CDR3 contains 14 residues. Incomplete CDR3 DNA: TGCAGTGCTAAAGGGACAGGGGAAATCAATGAG. This codes for CSAKGTGEINE. The whole CDR3 sequence reads CSAKGTGEINEQFF.

This clone was detected many times. The read terminates 3 residues ahead of where the CDR3 ends, so the germline J gene completes it. The chain uses TRBV19 and TRBJ2-3; 8 bases align to TRBD1. The trim removed 5 bases at V and 1 base at J, leaving 2 bases unmatched. CDR1 is LNHDA and CDR2 is SQIVND in the germline V gene (reference sequence). This CDR3 spans 14 amino acids. The sequenced part of the CDR3 DNA is TGTGCCAGTAGTGTGGACAGGGGCACAGATACG. Its protein is CASSVDRGTDT. The whole CDR3 protein reads CASSVDRGTDTQYF. Complete variable domain (other parts from reference TRBV19 and TRBJ2-3): DGGITQSPKYLFRKEGQNVTLSCEQNLNHDAMYWYRQDPGQGLRLIYYSQIVNDFQKGDIAEGYSVSREKKESFPLTVTSAQKNPTAFYLCASSVDRGTDTQYFGPGTRLTVL.

This clone has just a few counts. The read halts 3 residues ahead of the CDR3 end, with the missing end drawn from the germline J gene. The V call is TRBV25-1, the J call TRBJ1-4; 8 nucleotides align to TRBD1. V was clipped by 2 bases and J by 5 bases; unmatched bases: 4. CDR3 length: 15 residues. The germline gives CDR1 MGHDK, CDR2 SYGVNS. CDR3 DNA, as far as it was read: TGTGCCAGCAGTGAAGGGGACAGGAAAAATGAAAAA. It is translated as CASSEGDRKNEK. The full CDR3 protein is CASSEGDRKNEKLFF.

This clone has at least ten counts. The CDR3 end lies 3 residues beyond the end of the read and is filled in from the germline J gene. V is TRBV27 and J is TRBJ2-7; perhaps TRBD1 as D (6 bases). CDR3 length equals 14 residues. Germline loops: CDR1 MNHEY, CDR2 SMNVEV (reference sequence). Trimming cost V 7 bases and J 0 bases, with 13 bases left between them. The part of the CDR3 DNA that was read is TGTGCCAGCAACCTCAGGGGACCCTCCTACGAG. It encodes CASNLRGPSYE. The whole CDR3 protein is CASNLRGPSYEQYF.

This clone has ten or more counts. The read comes to an end 3 residues before the CDR3 does, leaving the germline J gene to fill in the end. The chain combines TRBV7-9 with TRBJ2-5; 9 nucleotides line up with TRBD1. Losses at the gene ends were 6 bases for V and 5 bases for J; bases not matched to a gene: 10. The germline gives CDR1 SEHNR, CDR2 FQNEAQ (reference sequence). The CDR3 contains 15 residues. The CDR3 DNA, read in part, is TGTGCCAGCAGAGTGTTCGACAGGGGGGTGGAGACC. Translation: CASRVFDRGVET. The entire CDR3 protein reads CASRVFDRGVETQYF.

About this clone: The CDR3 extends 3 residues past the end of the read, so its final part is completed from the germline J gene. The chain employs TRBV7-9 and TRBJ1-2; no firm D call. The CDR3 consists of 15 residues. CDR1 is SEHNR, CDR2 FQNEAQ, per germline (reference sequence). CDR3 DNA (partial): TGTGCCAGCAGCATAAGGCCTAGCAGGACCTACGAC. Translation: CASSIRPSRTYD. Given in full, the CDR3 is CASSIRPSRTYDYTF.

This clone was seen ten or more times. Read data end 3 residues before the CDR3 end; the end is taken from the germline J gene. The identical CDR3 is also encoded by other nucleotide sequences in the sample. The J gene is TRBJ2-3, the V gene TRBV5-4; no clear D. V was trimmed by 0 bases and J by 1 base, leaving 3 bases between them. Germline CDR1 reads SGHNT; CDR2 reads YYREEE (reference sequence). This CDR3 is built from 13 residues. CDR3 residues: CASSLAGTDTQYF. Incomplete CDR3 DNA: TGTGCCAGCAGCTTGGCGGGCACAGATACG. The variable domain in full, with the rest retrieved from reference TRBV5-4 and TRBJ2-3, is ETGVTQSPTHLIKTRGQQVTLRCSSQSGHNTVSWYQQALGQGPQFIFQYYREEENGRGNFPPRFSGLQFPNYSSELNVNALELDDSALYLCASSLAGTDTQYFGPGTRLTVL.

There are many counts of this clone. The CDR3 end is not reached by the read, which stops 3 residues before it; the germline J gene fills it in. The chain combines TRBV9 with TRBJ2-3, with 8 bases matching TRBD2. The CDR3 consists of 16 residues. Losses at the gene ends were 4 bases for V and 2 bases for J; bases not matched to a gene: 9. Germline CDR1 reads SGDLS; CDR2 reads YYNGEE. The CDR3 region is CASSSRAGVFTDTQYF. CDR3 DNA (partial): TGTGCCAGCAGCTCACGAGCGGGGGTATTCACAGATACG.